This T cell receptor beta chain was observed in a study of T cells after yellow fever vaccination. Per the germline V gene, CDR1 is KGHSH and CDR2 is LQKENI. The CDR3 has 16 residues. After removal of 2 bases from V and 0 bases from J, the junction contained 3 bases not matched to a gene. TCRdb re-called the 5' RACE reads through MiXCR, storing one row per CDR3 protein. In the table there are under 150,000 distinct CDR3 sequences, roughly 8.2% of which are singletons. V gene TRBV18 combines with J gene TRBJ2-3; 9 positions agree with TRBD1. Sequencing was performed on CD4+ T cells sorted from PBMCs, taken 5 days after the yellow fever booster vaccination. This sequence was found in a man aged 25-45 years who received the YFV17D yellow fever vaccine. In nucleotides, the CDR3 is TGTGCCAGCTCACCAGGGACAGGGACTAGCACAGATACGCAGTATTTT. Protein: CASSPGTGTSTDTQYF.